The clone carrying this T cell receptor beta chain was counted at least ten times. Its antigen is not identified. V gave up 5 bases and J gave up 2 bases; unmatched junction bases: 8. The CDR3 extends over 17 amino acids. Germline assignment: CDR1 SGHTA and CDR2 FQGNSA. TCRdb itself ran the reads through MiXCR, one entry per CDR3 protein. The sample has about 68,000 distinct CDR3 sequences; around 21% are singletons. The sample originates from a study of T cell repertoires in cytomegalovirus infection. Study results and limitations: Frequencies of public TCR beta families were cumulated, and this identified carriers of CMV plus the relevant HLA.

Sequenced material: PBMCs, sequenced either directly or after in vitro stimulation (not recorded which). The clonotype originates from a human donor in good health (CMV status not recorded). Some clones in this sample may be carry-over from other donors' samples. This chain joins TRBV7-2 and TRBJ2-3; 12 positions agree with TRBD2. The CDR3 spells CASSLFGLAGYTDTQYF. As DNA, the CDR3 is TGTGCCAGCAGCCTCTTCGGACTAGCGGGATACACAGATACGCAGTATTTT.